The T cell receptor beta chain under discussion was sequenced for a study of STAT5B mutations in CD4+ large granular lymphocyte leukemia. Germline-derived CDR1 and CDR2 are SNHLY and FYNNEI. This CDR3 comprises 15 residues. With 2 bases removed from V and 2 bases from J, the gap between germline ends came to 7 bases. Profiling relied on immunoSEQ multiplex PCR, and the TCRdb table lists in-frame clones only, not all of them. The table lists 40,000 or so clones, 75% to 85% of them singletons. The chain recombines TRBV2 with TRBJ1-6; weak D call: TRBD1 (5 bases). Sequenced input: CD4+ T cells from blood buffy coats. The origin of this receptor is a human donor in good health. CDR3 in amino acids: CASSEQGTYNSPLHF. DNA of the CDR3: TGTGCCAGCAGTGAACAGGGCACCTATAATTCACCCCTCCACTTT.